Presented here are 12 T cell receptor beta chains from one specimen sequenced in a study of blood T cell repertoires in COVID-19. Assay: immunoSEQ multiplex PCR; the TCRdb copy retains only in-frame clones and omits some. The profile shows some 400,000 clones, roughly 86% of them singletons. Specimen: PBMCs or T cells enriched from blood (not recorded which). These receptors were obtained from a woman in her twenties or thirties who had recovered from COVID-19.

This chain joins TRBV11-3 and TRBJ2-3, with a tentative D call TRBD2 (6 bases). Between the trimmed V and J ends, which lost 8 bases and 6 bases, there was a span of 15 bases. CDR3 size: 13 residues. Germline-derived CDR1 and CDR2 are SGHNT and YENEEA. CDR3 in DNA: TGTGCCAGCGGGGCCGGGACTGCGGATACGCAGTATTTT. It translates to CASGAGTADTQYF.

The chain employs TRBV4-1 and TRBJ1-5; D not resolved. Germline-derived CDR1 and CDR2 are MGHRA and YSYEKL. CDR3 length: 16 residues. V was cut by 0 bases and J by 2 bases, with 11 bases left in between. CDR3 loop: CASSQDGAGGNQPQHF. For the CDR3, the DNA is TGCGCCAGCAGCCAAGACGGTGCCGGGGGCAATCAGCCCCAGCATTTT.

The chain couples TRBV7-7 to TRBJ2-5, with a weak D call TRBD2 (5 bases). Trimming left V 10 bases short and J 2 bases short, with 14 bases between. The CDR3 contains 13 residues. CDR1 SSHAT and CDR2 FNYEAQ come from the germline V gene (reference sequence). CDR3 nucleotide sequence: TGTGCCAACGCGGGCTGCCGTCAAGAGACCCAGTACTTC. Its protein product is CANAGCRQETQYF.

This clone was found once. The chain links TRBV12-3 or TRBV12-4 to TRBJ2-3, with D perhaps TRBD2 (6 bases). The CDR3 runs to 12 residues. V gave up 8 bases and J gave up 9 bases, with 15 bases separating them. The CDR3 is CASSRGWGTQYF. CDR3 coding DNA: TGTGCCAGCTCGCGGGGTTGGGGCACGCAGTATTTT.

This chain joins TRBV11-2 and TRBJ2-7, with a weak D call TRBD1 (6 bases). The length of the CDR3 is 14 residues. V lost 5 bases to trimming and J lost 2 bases, with 13 bases between them. CDR1 and CDR2 (germline): SGHAT, FQNNGV. The CDR3 DNA is TGTGCCAGCAGCGTGGGGGCAGATCCCTACGAGCAGTACTTC. Amino acid sequence: CASSVGADPYEQYF.

V usage is TRBV27 and J usage is TRBJ1-5; TRBD1 matches at 12 bases. The CDR3 contains 17 residues. J gave up 3 bases and V 6 bases, and 9 bases lay outside the gene matches. Germline loops: CDR1 MNHEY, CDR2 SMNVEV (reference sequence). CDR3 loop: CASRILGTGGFNQPQHF. The CDR3 nucleotides read TGTGCCAGCAGGATCCTCGGGACAGGGGGCTTCAATCAGCCCCAGCATTTT.

V is TRBV5-1 and J is TRBJ1-1, with 10 bases aligning to TRBD1. The trim removed 4 bases at V and 7 bases at J, leaving 13 bases unmatched. The CDR3 is 16 residues long. Per germline, CDR1 SGHRS and CDR2 YFSETQ. CDR3 sequence reads: CASSQSTGGYLVEAFF. In nucleotides, the CDR3 is TGCGCCAGCAGCCAATCGACAGGGGGCTATCTGGTTGAAGCTTTCTTT. The whole variable domain, remainder taken from reference TRBV5-1 and TRBJ1-1, is KAGVTQTPRYLIKTRGQQVTLSCSPISGHRSVSWYQQTPGQGLQFLFEYFSETQRNKGNFPGRFSGRQFSNSRSEMNVSTLELGDSALYLCASSQSTGGYLVEAFFGQGTRLTVV.

The V call is TRBV30, the J call TRBJ1-6, with TRBD1 as a possible D gene (5 bases). The CDR3 is made up of 16 amino acids. Trimming took off 0 bases at V and 8 bases at J, with 17 bases between the two ends. Germline assignment: CDR1 GTSNPN and CDR2 SVGIG (reference sequence). CDR3 DNA sequence: TGTGCCTGGAGTGTAGGCTCTGTGGGGGGATATTCACCCCTCCACTTT. As protein: CAWSVGSVGGYSPLHF.

The chain has TRBV28 and TRBJ1-3; no definite D call. The V gene's germline CDR1 is MDHEN and CDR2 SYDVKM. The V and J ends lost 3 bases and 0 bases respectively, with 9 bases between them. This CDR3 is built from 15 residues. The CDR3 DNA is TGTGCCAGCAGTTTTATCCCGTCCTCTGGAAACACCATATATTTT. It translates to CASSFIPSSGNTIYF.

This clone showed up just once. The chain couples TRBV9 to TRBJ2-5, with D perhaps matching TRBD2 (7 bases). Germline V gives CDR1 SGDLS, CDR2 YYNGEE. V lost 3 bases, J lost 5 bases, and 14 bases lay in between. The CDR3 consists of 14 residues. In DNA, the CDR3 is TGTGCCAGCAGCGAGGGGGGGAATCGGGAGACCCAGTACTTC. Translating it yields CASSEGGNRETQYF.

V and J are TRBV4-1 and TRBJ2-7, with 13 bases aligning to TRBD2. The V and J ends lost 3 bases and 2 bases, in that order; junction bases with no gene match: 1. The CDR3 covers 15 residues. Germline values: CDR1 MGHRA, CDR2 YSYEKL. DNA of the CDR3: TGCGCCAGCAGCCATGGACTAGCGGGAGCCTACGAGCAGTACTTC. Residues: CASSHGLAGAYEQYF.

The chain employs TRBV5-6 and TRBJ2-5, with D tentatively TRBD2 (6 bases). The CDR3 extends over 13 amino acids. Germline V gene sequence: CDR1 SGHDT, CDR2 YYEEEE. Trimming stripped 4 bases from V and 5 bases from J, with 12 bases between. The CDR3 here is CASSLLGGETQYF. The CDR3 nucleotides are TGTGCCAGCAGCCTCCTTGGGGGGGAGACCCAGTACTTC.